This T cell receptor (beta chain) appears in the sequencing data of a study of cytomegalovirus exposure and HLA in healthy donors. Note on this clone: Its antigen is currently unknown.

The study's findings and limits: Rates of TCR association differed by HLA locus in a later analysis, with DRB1 highest and HLA-C lowest.

Between the trimmed V and J ends, which lost 5 bases and 6 bases, there was a span of 12 bases. Germline V gives CDR1 SGHTA, CDR2 FQGNSA. This CDR3 is built from 13 residues. 60 Vbeta and 13 Jbeta primers were used in PCR. Generated by immunoSEQ multiplex PCR, the TCRdb table keeps only in-frame clones and is missing some. The sample carries 80,000 to 90,000 clones, more than 80% recorded once. Input material: PBMCs. The receptor was derived from a woman aged 30 to 39 in good health and CMV-seronegative. The V call is TRBV7-2, the J call TRBJ2-3; possibly TRBD2 for D (6 bases). The DNA for the CDR3 is TGTGCCAGCAGCCCACCGGGGGAGGATACGCAGTATTTT. It is translated as CASSPPGEDTQYF.